Listed below are T cell receptor beta chains from one sample, sequenced in a study of T cell changes during pregnancy in multiple sclerosis. Sequencing was performed with immunoSEQ multiplex PCR; in TCRdb, only in-frame clones are kept and a portion is missing. Of tens of thousands of clones in the sample, more than 90% were seen once. The material was CD4+ T cells from peripheral blood mononuclear cells, obtained before pregnancy. These receptors came from a female donor with multiple sclerosis, enrolled in a pregnancy study. CDR3s include the opening cysteine and the closing phenylalanine or tryptophan. The order of the fields is clone size, V gene, D gene, J gene, CDR3 protein, CDR3 DNA. D genes are given only for firm matches. Expanded clones get a size class; other rows say once, few or many, or leave the size out.

clone size: .; V gene: TRBV11-2; D gene: TRBD1; J gene: TRBJ2-1; CDR3 protein: CATSPGQGYNEQFF; CDR3 DNA: TGTGCCACATCTCCCGGACAGGGCTACAATGAGCAGTTCTTC
clone size: .; V gene: TRBV5-1; D gene: TRBD2; J gene: TRBJ2-1; CDR3 protein: CASSAGGTSGSLRNEQFF; CDR3 DNA: TGCGCCAGCAGCGCTGGGGGGACTAGCGGTTCTCTGAGGAATGAGCAGTTCTTC
clone size: .; V gene: TRBV7-7; D gene: TRBD2; J gene: TRBJ2-1; CDR3 protein: CASSLRSGGSYNEQFF; CDR3 DNA: TGTGCCAGCAGCTTACGTAGCGGGGGCTCCTACAATGAGCAGTTCTTC
clone size: .; V gene: TRBV9; D gene: .; J gene: TRBJ2-7; CDR3 protein: CASSPWDKFYEQYF; CDR3 DNA: TGTGCCAGCAGCCCTTGGGACAAGTTCTACGAGCAGTACTTC
clone size: .; V gene: TRBV2; D gene: TRBD2; J gene: TRBJ2-6; CDR3 protein: CASSEGRAGANVLTF; CDR3 DNA: TGTGCCAGCAGTGAGGGGAGGGCTGGGGCCAACGTCCTGACTTTC
clone size: .; V gene: TRBV5-1; D gene: TRBD1; J gene: TRBJ2-2; CDR3 protein: CASSPDRYNTGELFF; CDR3 DNA: TGCGCCAGCAGCCCGGACAGGTACAACACCGGGGAGCTGTTTTTT
clone size: .; V gene: TRBV5-1; D gene: TRBD1; J gene: TRBJ1-2; CDR3 protein: CASSPTGGLNYGYTF; CDR3 DNA: TGCGCCAGCAGCCCCACAGGGGGCTTGAACTATGGCTACACCTTC
clone size: .; V gene: TRBV30; D gene: .; J gene: TRBJ1-5; CDR3 protein: CAWSVRENQPQHF; CDR3 DNA: TGTGCCTGGAGTGTACGGGAAAATCAGCCCCAGCATTTT
clone size: once; V gene: TRBV18; D gene: .; J gene: TRBJ1-1; CDR3 protein: CASSPLPGETEAFF; CDR3 DNA: TGTGCCAGCTCACCACTCCCCGGGGAGACTGAAGCTTTCTTT
clone size: .; V gene: TRBV11-2; D gene: TRBD2; J gene: TRBJ2-1; CDR3 protein: CASSLLGGSRNEQFF; CDR3 DNA: TGTGCCAGCAGCTTACTTGGCGGGAGTAGGAATGAGCAGTTCTTC
clone size: .; V gene: TRBV11-2; D gene: .; J gene: TRBJ2-2; CDR3 protein: CASSFSTGELFF; CDR3 DNA: TGTGCCAGCAGCTTTTCGACCGGGGAGCTGTTTTTT
clone size: .; V gene: TRBV6-5; D gene: .; J gene: TRBJ1-1; CDR3 protein: CASSLQGVDTEAFF; CDR3 DNA: TGTGCCAGCAGTTTACAGGGTGTCGACACTGAAGCTTTCTTT
clone size: .; V gene: TRBV19; D gene: .; J gene: TRBJ1-4; CDR3 protein: CASSEWAGKPEKLFF; CDR3 DNA: TGTGCCAGTAGTGAGTGGGCCGGAAAGCCTGAAAAACTGTTTTTT
clone size: .; V gene: TRBV28; D gene: .; J gene: TRBJ1-2; CDR3 protein: CASSSGRANGYTF; CDR3 DNA: TGTGCCAGCAGTTCGGGCAGGGCAAATGGCTACACCTTC
clone size: .; V gene: TRBV6-1; D gene: TRBD2; J gene: TRBJ2-5; CDR3 protein: CASSGAGGRETQYF; CDR3 DNA: TGTGCCAGCAGTGGGGCGGGAGGGCGGGAGACCCAGTACTTC
clone size: .; V gene: TRBV7-2; D gene: .; J gene: TRBJ1-1; CDR3 protein: CASSLGGSAWGQNTEAFF; CDR3 DNA: TGTGCCAGCAGCTTAGGAGGATCCGCCTGGGGACAGAACACTGAAGCTTTCTTT
clone size: .; V gene: TRBV4-1; D gene: TRBD1; J gene: TRBJ1-4; CDR3 protein: CASSGMNKGARNEKLFF; CDR3 DNA: TGCGCCAGCAGCGGAATGAACAAGGGGGCTAGAAATGAAAAACTGTTTTTT
clone size: .; V gene: TRBV19; D gene: TRBD1; J gene: TRBJ1-5; CDR3 protein: CASSIRGFSNQPQHF; CDR3 DNA: TGTGCCAGTAGTATCAGGGGGTTCTCAAATCAGCCCCAGCATTTT
clone size: .; V gene: TRBV27; D gene: TRBD1; J gene: TRBJ1-2; CDR3 protein: CASRRSIGQGVHGYTF; CDR3 DNA: TGTGCCAGCAGGCGTTCAATTGGACAGGGGGTCCATGGCTACACCTTC